The text below deals with one TCR beta chain. This clone was recorded a few times. Its antigen remains undetermined. No per-base quality is available; no much larger clone lies one base away. These data originate in a study of T cell clones after liver transplantation (dated by TCRdb to the late 2010s). Background for the entire study: Samples were obtained from ITN030ST, a randomized trial in which withdrawal of immunosuppression was attempted within 2 years of liver transplantation. Donor-reactive T cell clones were identified by TCRbeta sequencing following a pre-transplant mixed lymphocyte reaction and were subsequently tracked in post-transplant blood. Third party-reactive TCRbeta sequences from pre-transplant MLRs were also identified as an antigen-independent comparator for donor-reactive sequences. Three of the eight recipients were HCV-positive; the others were transplanted for non-autoimmune, non-viral indications. The subjects received no induction therapy and were kept on standard immunosuppression until randomization at 12-24 months post-transplant. Tolerance meant complete immunosuppression withdrawal for at least one year without liver enzymes rising beyond twice the upper limit of normal. Blood samples were collected pre-transplant, pre-randomization before withdrawal, and post-randomization after either full withdrawal or failed withdrawal. The studied cohort comprised 8 liver transplant recipients, 3 classified as tolerant and 5 as non-tolerant.

The germline V end is reduced by 5 bases and the J end by 5 bases; junction bases left unmatched: 13. The CDR3 runs 16 amino acids, cysteine and phenylalanine included. The DNA shown is the 48-base CDR3, in frame from base 1. CDR1 and CDR2, per the germline V gene, are SGHVS and FNYEAQ. Findings and caveats that apply to the study as a whole: The conclusions were preliminary, being limited by small, heterogeneous patient numbers and by non-standardized post-transplant time points. Donor-reactive sequences decreased more than third party-reactive sequences, which suggests partial antigen-specific deletion that was not related to withdrawal success. A significant post-transplant decrease in circulating donor-reactive CD4 TCRbeta sequences was observed in most of the 8 subjects, irrespective of tolerance or HCV status. After accounting for repertoire turnover, donor-reactive detection was significantly reduced in 7 of 8 subjects for CD4 and 8 of 8 for CD8. Because no allograft tissue specimens were available, donor-reactive T cells may have migrated into the graft instead of being deleted. Low numbers of available donor cells limited the measurable donor-reactive repertoire in a couple of subjects.

According to the study, the label for this sample's time point signals: pre-transplant. Thawed unstimulated PBMCs were stained for CD3, CD4 and CD8 and FACS-sorted into CD3+CD4+ and CD3+CD8+ populations. All 8 studied subjects were randomized to withdrawal of immunosuppression. Genomic DNA was isolated with the Qiagen DNeasy Blood and Tissue Kit. High-throughput TCRbeta CDR3 sequencing of frozen genomic DNA was performed by immunoSEQ, including PCR amplification, mapping, bias correction and internal controls. The original pipeline was this. Only productive rearrangements were retained, and each unique TCRbeta sequence was defined by its CDR3 nucleotide sequence together with its V and J gene. For classification of a sequence as donor-reactive, at least 5-fold expansion in CFSE-low cells relative to unstimulated pre-transplant cells and a frequency of at least 0.01% were required. Per-subject minimum frequency thresholds, based on the lowest-template unstimulated sample, ensured at least 90% detection power. Jensen-Shannon divergence between the top 1000 TCRbeta sequences after and before transplant was used to measure repertoire turnover. Changes in detection of donor-reactive sequences were assessed with two-sided Fisher's exact tests. What TCRdb holds here is the immuneACCESS table cut down to in-frame rearrangements. Part of the clones is not present; checked against another copy, under half of the missing clones reflect an unresolved V gene, and the others are unexplained. That table is the source of V, J and clone size, and D and trimming were worked out from the DNA. For this sample the table gives some 60,000 clones, of which about 64% were detected only once. The top ten clones comprise 15% of the sample.

The source of this sequence is a human donor who received a liver transplant. Here the sequenced sample was CD4+ T cells from blood, taken before liver transplant. Recombination linked TRBV7-6 to TRBJ2-7; the junction holds 9 bases that match TRBD1. In nucleotides, the sequence is TGTGCCAGCAGCAATGGGCGGGACAGGGTACCTCACGAGCAGTACTTC. Its product reads: CASSNGRDRVPHEQYF.